A single T cell receptor beta chain is shown here with its context. The antigen is unknown. CD45RO-negative cells were positively selected for CCR7, leaving out terminally differentiated effector memory CD45RA+ cells. Deep was the level at which the assay was run. The data were produced by immunoSEQ multiplex PCR, yet TCRdb's version contains in-frame clones alone and is incomplete. The sample records approximately 720,000 clones, 90% to 95% being singletons. These data originate in a study of shared clonotypes between healthy human individuals. Study-wide points: Some naive CD4 clonotypes, about 5.5%, turned up in common across several donors.

The material sequenced was naive CD8+ T cells sorted from blood. The TCR comes from a man between 25 and 39 years old in good health.

CDR3 DNA: TGTGCCAGCAGCTTCGGGGGTCTTGACTATGGCTACACCTTC. Translating it yields CASSFGGLDYGYTF. The genes are TRBV7-9 and TRBJ1-2; D is perhaps TRBD1 (5 bases). The CDR3 covers 14 residues. V lost 3 bases, J lost 3 bases, and 11 bases lay in between. CDR1 SEHNR and CDR2 FQNEAQ come from the germline V gene (reference sequence).